This T cell receptor (beta chain) was retrieved from a study of blood T cell repertoires in COVID-19. Study context: PBMCs, B-cell-depleted T cells, or T cells provided the cDNA or gDNA that made up the material.

Trimming removed 4 bases from V and 9 bases from J, with 18 bases in between. The CDR3 is 14 residues long. Germline lookup yields CDR1 SGHTS and CDR2 YDEGEE. As handled by the study authors: Scientists estimated how many nucleated cells there were by amplifying reference gene primers. Here immunoSEQ multiplex PCR was the method, and the copy in TCRdb shows in-frame clones only, minus some. V, J and clone size were drawn from that table, and D and trimming were deduced from the DNA. The table shows over 15,000 clones, with 85% to 95% occurring only once. The receptor comes from a human donor in a cohort sampled during active COVID-19. The V call is TRBV5-8, the J call TRBJ2-3, with D perhaps TRBD1 (5 bases). Sample: peripheral blood. For the CDR3, the DNA is TGTGCCAGCAGCCCGGGCTTGTTAAAGGGGACGCAGTATTTT. It yields the protein CASSPGLLKGTQYF.